One and the same sample provided the 21 T cell receptor beta chains below, sequenced in a study of blood T cell repertoires in COVID-19. Assay used: immunoSEQ multiplex PCR; TCRdb lists only in-frame clones, some missing. The sample has about 170,000 clones; around 80% are singletons. The specimen sequenced was PBMCs or T cells enriched from blood (not recorded which). The receptors originated from a woman between 45 and 60 years old in a cohort exposed to, infected with or recovered from COVID-19 (not recorded which).

The chain combines TRBV6-7 with TRBJ1-2; D possibly corresponds to TRBD1 (5 bases). TRBV6-7 belongs to the ORF category, with a function that is uncertain. V dropped 5 bases and J dropped 5 bases, with 18 bases sitting between them. The CDR3 spans 15 residues. The CDR3 nucleotides are TGTGCCAGCAGTCAGGCCAGGGAGGGAGGTTATGGCTACACCTTC. This sequence encodes CASSQAREGGYGYTF.

The rearrangement uses TRBV28 and TRBJ2-2, with 11 bases identical to TRBD2. CDR3 length equals 14 residues. V shed 8 bases, J shed 4 bases, and the junction held 3 bases outside the gene matches. Looked up from germline, CDR1 is MDHEN and CDR2 is SYDVKM. The CDR3 DNA is TGTGCCAGCTGTACTAGCGGGAGCACCGGGGAGCTGTTTTTT. It specifies CASCTSGSTGELFF. Combining the CDR3 with reference TRBV28 and TRBJ2-2 gives the whole variable domain DVKVTQSSRYLVKRTGEKVFLECVQDMDHENMFWYRQDPGLGLRLIYFSYDVKMKEKGDIPEGYSVSREKKERFSLILESASTNQTSMYLCASCTSGSTGELFFGEGSRLTVL.

This sequence joins TRBV3-1 (or the pseudogene TRBV3-2) and TRBJ2-1; no clear D gene. CDR1 LGHDT and CDR2 YNNKEL come from the germline V gene (reference sequence). Trimming removed 4 bases from V and 4 bases from J, with 8 bases in between. The CDR3 sequence is 13 residues long. The CDR3 sequence: CASSPNYYNEQFF. CDR3 DNA: TGTGCCAGCAGCCCCAACTATTACAATGAGCAGTTCTTC.

This clone was observed once. The V call is TRBV5-1, the J call TRBJ2-7, with D perhaps TRBD2 (5 bases). CDR1 SGHRS and CDR2 YFSETQ come from the germline V gene. The CDR3 contains 14 residues. The V end lost 1 base, the J end lost 2 bases, and 10 bases lay between the germline ends. CDR3 DNA sequence: TGCGCCAGCAGCTTGAGAGCGGAACCCTACGAGCAGTACTTC. Translating it yields CASSLRAEPYEQYF.

The V and J genes are TRBV19 and TRBJ1-5, with TRBD1 matching 12 bases. CDR1 and CDR2 from the germline V gene are LNHDA and SQIVND (reference sequence). The trim removed 10 bases at V and 7 bases at J, leaving 8 bases unmatched. This CDR3 region has 14 residues. CDR3 amino acids: CATSGTGGGQPQHF. CDR3 DNA: TGTGCCACCTCCGGGACAGGGGGCGGGCAGCCCCAGCATTTT.

This clone was seen just once. CDR3 in amino acids: CASSGPTRAGELFF. CDR3 nucleotides: TGTGCCAGCAGCGGACCGACACGCGCCGGGGAGCTGTTTTTT. This chain links TRBV9 with TRBJ2-2; D is unclear. V was trimmed by 3 bases and J by 6 bases, leaving 12 bases between them. The CDR3 sequence is 14 residues long. The germline CDR1 and CDR2 sequences are SGDLS and YYNGEE.

In its sample, this clone was seen once. The gene calls are TRBV3-1 (or the pseudogene TRBV3-2) and TRBJ1-4, with D possibly matching TRBD1 (5 bases). The germline V gene has CDR1 LGHDT and CDR2 YNNKEL (reference sequence). V was pared by 5 bases and J by 8 bases, with 21 bases between. This CDR3 region has 16 residues. CDR3: CASSKGSGGEKEKLFF. CDR3 coding DNA: TGTGCCAGCAGCAAGGGTTCCGGGGGGGAGAAGGAAAAACTGTTTTTT.

The rearrangement joins TRBV7-2 to TRBJ2-3, with D possibly being TRBD1 (6 bases). Germline-derived CDR1 and CDR2 are SGHTA and FQGNSA. V shed 5 bases and J shed 2 bases, with 14 bases lying between them. This CDR3 is 15 amino acids long. The CDR3 region has the DNA TGTGCCAGCAGCCGCGCCGGGACAATCACAGATACGCAGTATTTT. Residues: CASSRAGTITDTQYF.

For this clone: A junction end diverges from the germline sequence, so it may reflect a read error. The V and J genes are TRBV6-5 and TRBJ2-3, with 8 bases lining up with TRBD2. Germline CDR1 reads MNHEY; CDR2 reads SVGAGI. The CDR3 length is 15 residues. DNA of the CDR3: TGTGCCAGCAGTGACTCGGGAGGGTGGTCAGATACGCAGTATTTT. It translates to CASSDSGGWSDTQYF.

The chain recombines TRBV25-1 with TRBJ2-7; 8 positions match TRBD2. V lost 3 bases to trimming and J lost 9 bases; unmatched junction nucleotides: 10. Germline values: CDR1 MGHDK, CDR2 SYGVNS. This CDR3 is 14 amino acids long. CDR3: CASSDRAGGPRQYF. Here the CDR3 DNA reads TGTGCCAGCAGTGACAGGGCGGGGGGTCCAAGGCAGTACTTC.

The CDR3 DNA reads TGTGCCAGCAGTTCATTCCCACGGAGTCGAACGGAAATCTGGGAAAAACTGTTTTTT. Encoded protein: CASSSFPRSRTEIWEKLFF. The chain joins TRBV28 to TRBJ1-4; D is ambiguous. V was shortened by 4 bases and J by 8 bases, with 29 bases between the two germline ends. Germline V gene data show CDR1 as MDHEN and CDR2 as SYDVKM. This CDR3 is 19 amino acids long.

CDR3 in DNA: TGCGCCAGCAGCCAATACACAGGGTCTACGAACACCGGGGAGCTGTTTTTT. Translation: CASSQYTGSTNTGELFF. The genes are TRBV4-3 and TRBJ2-2; possibly TRBD1 for D (6 bases). This CDR3 region has 17 residues. V was trimmed by 2 bases and J by 0 bases, leaving 13 bases between them. CDR1 LGHNA and CDR2 YSLEER come from the germline V gene.

This chain links TRBV9 with TRBJ1-1, with a possible D match to TRBD1 (6 bases). The CDR3 length is 13 residues. Germline CDR1 reads SGDLS; CDR2 reads YYNGEE. The germline V and J ends were trimmed by 2 bases and 4 bases, with 9 bases remaining between them. This CDR3 reads CASSVSGATEAFF. The CDR3 DNA follows: TGTGCCAGCAGCGTGTCAGGGGCCACTGAAGCTTTCTTT.

The chain combines TRBV6-4 with TRBJ1-5; D perhaps matches TRBD1 (5 bases). V was pared by 6 bases and J by 3 bases, with 18 bases between. The CDR3 runs 16 residues. In germline, CDR1 is MRHNA, CDR2 SNTAGT. The CDR3 DNA sequence: TGTGCCAGCAGGAACCCACTGGGGGGTATCAATCAGCCCCAGCATTTT. Translating it yields CASRNPLGGINQPQHF.

A single count supports this clone. The genes are TRBV5-4 and TRBJ2-1; 11 bases align to TRBD1. The CDR3 consists of 17 residues. Germline CDR1 reads SGHNT; CDR2 reads YYREEE (reference sequence). Germline trimming cut 0 bases from V and 8 bases from J; bases unmatched to any gene: 10. In DNA form, the CDR3 reads TGTGCCAGCAGCTTGGTAGGGACAGGGGGTTTTCGGGATGAGCAGTTCTTC. This codes for CASSLVGTGGFRDEQFF.

Turning to this clone: A junction end diverges from the germline sequence, so it may reflect a read error. The V gene is TRBV7-7, the J gene TRBJ2-1; unclear D gene. The germline CDR1 and CDR2 sequences are SSHAT and FNYEAQ (reference sequence). There are 15 residues in the CDR3. CDR3: CASSLGLAQTNEQFF. The CDR3, as DNA: TGTGCTAGCAGCTTAGGGTTGGCCCAAACCAATGAGCAGTTCTTC.

This clone was seen repeatedly, ten times or more. The chain links TRBV28 to TRBJ1-2; D unclear. The CDR3 loop spans 14 amino acids. Between the trimmed V and J ends, which lost 1 base and 3 bases, there was a span of 9 bases. In germline, CDR1 is MDHEN, CDR2 SYDVKM. CDR3 sequence: CASSLSTEYYGYTF. CDR3 sequence (DNA): TGTGCCAGCAGTTTATCCACAGAGTACTATGGCTACACCTTC.

The chain employs TRBV7-8 and TRBJ2-5; D not resolved. V was pared by 5 bases and J by 2 bases, with 12 bases between. The CDR3 length is 14 residues. Per germline, CDR1 SGHVS and CDR2 FQNEAQ. In nucleotides, the CDR3 is TGTGCCAGCAGCCGTTCGGCAGGACAAGAGACCCAGTACTTC. It specifies CASSRSAGQETQYF.

This clone was recorded only once. V is TRBV5-6 and J is TRBJ2-5, with a weak D call TRBD1 (6 bases). The CDR3 runs 14 residues. The germline V and J ends were trimmed by 4 bases and 2 bases, with 12 bases remaining between them. Germline V lookup: CDR1 SGHDT, CDR2 YYEEEE. CDR3 DNA: TGTGCCAGCAGCACAATGACAGGACAAGAGACCCAGTACTTC. It yields the protein CASSTMTGQETQYF.

This clone was recorded once. The chain couples TRBV9 to TRBJ1-6, with D uncertain. Germline V gene lookup returns CDR1 SGDLS and CDR2 YYNGEE. The CDR3 has 15 residues. The V and J ends lost 4 bases and 0 bases respectively, with 8 bases between them. The chain's CDR3 is CASSFRSSYNSPLHF. The CDR3 nucleotides read TGTGCCAGCAGCTTTCGGAGCTCCTATAATTCACCCCTCCACTTT.

V gene TRBV12-3 or TRBV12-4 combines with J gene TRBJ1-4; D is possibly TRBD1 (6 bases). The CDR3 has 13 residues. Trimming shortened V by 8 bases and J by 4 bases, and 11 bases separated the two germline ends. Here the CDR3 DNA reads TGTGCCAGCCTGACAGGACTTAATGAAAAACTGTTTTTT. Translated: CASLTGLNEKLFF.